A selection of T cell receptor beta chains follows, all from one sample in a study of T cell changes during pregnancy in multiple sclerosis. Here immunoSEQ multiplex PCR was the method, and the copy in TCRdb shows in-frame clones only, minus some. The table has approximately 48,000 clones, 90% seen once; the top ten hold around 3.3%. Sequences were derived from CD8+ T cells from peripheral blood mononuclear cells, sampled before pregnancy. The receptors come from a female donor with multiple sclerosis, enrolled in a pregnancy study. Both conserved end residues are part of each CDR3. A D gene is named only where the DNA matches it firmly.

v_gene,d_gene,j_gene,CDR3aa,CDR3nt
TRBV2,TRBD1,TRBJ2-5,CASTPGQGRKTQYF,TGTGCCAGCACCCCGGGACAGGGGAGGAAGACCCAGTACTTC
TRBV9,TRBD1,TRBJ1-1,CASSVGRDRAEALAEAFF,TGTGCCAGCAGCGTAGGTCGGGACAGGGCAGAGGCCTTGGCTGAAGCTTTCTTT
TRBV11-1,.,TRBJ2-5,CASSSAEGVQYF,TGTGCCAGCAGCTCCGCCGAGGGGGTCCAGTACTTC
TRBV27,TRBD1,TRBJ2-7,CASSPGTGASEQYF,TGTGCCAGCAGTCCCGGGACAGGGGCCTCCGAGCAGTACTTC
TRBV6-4,TRBD1,TRBJ2-7,CASSEDGTGPYEQYF,TGTGCCAGCAGTGAAGACGGGACAGGACCCTACGAGCAGTACTTC
TRBV19,TRBD1,TRBJ1-1,CASSIDGTANTEAFF,TGTGCCAGTAGTATCGATGGGACAGCGAACACTGAAGCTTTCTTT
TRBV4-2,.,TRBJ2-1,CASSQERRSYNEQFF,TGTGCCAGCAGCCAAGAGAGGCGCTCCTACAATGAGCAGTTCTTC
TRBV7-9,TRBD1,TRBJ1-2,CASSFPGGSRNGYTF,TGTGCCAGCAGCTTCCCAGGGGGCTCTCGGAATGGCTACACCTTC
TRBV10-2,TRBD1,TRBJ1-4,CASSAAGQNEKLFF,TGCGCCAGCAGTGCTGCGGGACAGAATGAAAAACTGTTTTTT
TRBV2,.,TRBJ1-2,CASSRIDRSPSDGYTF,TGTGCCAGCAGCCGAATTGACAGGAGTCCGTCGGATGGCTACACCTTC